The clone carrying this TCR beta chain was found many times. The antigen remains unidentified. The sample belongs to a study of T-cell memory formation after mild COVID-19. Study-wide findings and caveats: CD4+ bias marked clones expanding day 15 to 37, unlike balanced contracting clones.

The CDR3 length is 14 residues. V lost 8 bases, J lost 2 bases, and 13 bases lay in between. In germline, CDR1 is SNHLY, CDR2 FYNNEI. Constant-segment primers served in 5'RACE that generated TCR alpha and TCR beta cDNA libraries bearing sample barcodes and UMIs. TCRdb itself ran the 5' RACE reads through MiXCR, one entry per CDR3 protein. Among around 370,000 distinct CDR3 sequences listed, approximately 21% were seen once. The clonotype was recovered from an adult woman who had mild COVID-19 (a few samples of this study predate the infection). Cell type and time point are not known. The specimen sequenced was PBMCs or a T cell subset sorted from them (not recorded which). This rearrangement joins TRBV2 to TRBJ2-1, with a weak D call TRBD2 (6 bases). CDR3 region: CASLWGVAYNEQFF. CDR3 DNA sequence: TGTGCCAGCCTTTGGGGGGTTGCCTACAATGAGCAGTTCTTC.